A single sample is the source of the 16 T cell receptor beta chains below, sequenced in a study of shared clonotypes between healthy human individuals. CD45RO-negative CD8 cells positively selected for CCR7 made up the naive population, which excluded terminally differentiated effector memory CD45RA+ cells. Some clones are missing from TCRdb's copy, which holds only in-frame ones; the method was immunoSEQ multiplex PCR. The sample carries roughly 2 million clones, about 95% recorded once. Sequencing was done on a sample of naive CD8+ T cells sorted from blood. Receptors originate from a man aged 18 to 30 in good health.

V and J are TRBV6-6 and TRBJ1-2, with D possibly TRBD1 on 5 matching bases. Between the trimmed V and J ends, which lost 0 bases and 3 bases, there was a span of 11 bases. There are 15 residues in the CDR3. The germline CDR1 and CDR2 sequences are MNHNY and SVGAGI (reference sequence). CDR3 in DNA: TGTGCCAGCAGTTACTCGAATCCGGGGGACTATGGCTACACCTTC. Protein: CASSYSNPGDYGYTF.

This clone occurred a few times. This sequence joins TRBV7-3 and TRBJ2-3; unclear D gene. The CDR3 covers 14 residues. Trimming cost V 2 bases and J 3 bases, with 9 bases left between them. CDR1 and CDR2 (germline): SGHTA, FQGTGA. The CDR3 DNA sequence: TGTGCCAGCAGCTTAGGGGAAACAACAGATACGCAGTATTTT. Translated: CASSLGETTDTQYF.

The J gene is TRBJ2-7, the V gene TRBV10-3, with 10 nucleotides matching TRBD1. CDR1 is ENHRY and CDR2 is SYGVKD in the germline V gene. The V gene end was trimmed by 4 bases and the J gene end by 3 bases; junction bases not matched to a gene: 6. The CDR3 runs to 15 residues. CDR3 in amino acids: CAISGSGTGVYEQYF. The CDR3 DNA reads as TGTGCCATCAGTGGTTCCGGGACAGGGGTCTACGAGCAGTACTTC.

The chain combines TRBV5-6 with TRBJ2-5; D possibly corresponds to TRBD1 (6 bases). CDR1 and CDR2 from the germline V gene are SGHDT and YYEEEE. V was shortened by 3 bases and J by 5 bases, with 11 bases between the two germline ends. The CDR3 totals 13 residues. CDR3 sequence: CASSSRGWETQYF. CDR3 nucleotide sequence: TGTGCCAGCAGCTCCAGGGGTTGGGAGACCCAGTACTTC. Variable domain in full (rest from reference TRBV5-6 and TRBJ2-5): DAGVTQSPTHLIKTRGQQVTLRCSPKSGHDTVSWYQQALGQGPQFIFQYYEEEERQRGNFPDRFSGHQFPNYSSELNVNALLLGDSALYLCASSSRGWETQYFGPGTRLLVL.

To note about this clone: A much larger clone sits a single nucleotide away, making a read error possible. The same CDR3 also results from other DNA sequences found in this sample. The genes are TRBV27 and TRBJ2-7; TRBD1 matches 11 bases. This CDR3 contains 14 residues. The trim removed 5 bases at V and 3 bases at J, leaving 3 bases unmatched. The V gene's germline CDR1 is MNHEY and CDR2 SMNVEV (reference sequence). Written as DNA, the CDR3 is TGTGCCAGCAGTGCCGGGACAGGGGGCTACGAGCAGTACTTC. Translation: CASSAGTGGYEQYF.

The CDR3 DNA follows: TGTGCCAGCAGCCAGACAGGGGCCTCCTACGAGCAGTACTTC. Protein sequence: CASSQTGASYEQYF. The chain has TRBV27 and TRBJ2-7; TRBD1 agrees at 8 bases. Germline V gene data show CDR1 as MNHEY and CDR2 as SMNVEV (reference sequence). The CDR3 runs 14 residues. The V and J ends lost 6 bases and 0 bases, in that order; junction bases with no gene match: 4.

The rearrangement links TRBV2 to TRBJ2-7; 11 bases are a match to TRBD2. This CDR3 contains 15 residues. Per germline, CDR1 SNHLY and CDR2 FYNNEI. After removal of 6 bases from V and 5 bases from J, the junction contained 9 bases not matched to a gene. The CDR3 loop is CASSPDSGRAHEQYF. The DNA of the CDR3 is TGTGCCAGCAGCCCTGATAGCGGGAGGGCCCACGAGCAGTACTTC.

J is TRBJ2-3 and V is TRBV2, with 11 nucleotides matching TRBD2. The CDR3 loop spans 15 amino acids. The J segment lost 4 bases and the V segment lost 9 bases, leaving 9 bases of the junction unmatched. Germline V gene data show CDR1 as SNHLY and CDR2 as FYNNEI. CDR3 in amino acids: CASTTSGVMADTQYF. The CDR3 DNA is TGTGCCAGTACGACTAGCGGGGTCATGGCAGATACGCAGTATTTT.

V and J are TRBV9 and TRBJ2-7; D may be TRBD1 (7 bases). Germline CDR1 SGDLS, CDR2 YYNGEE. This CDR3 is 16 amino acids long. V gave up 0 bases and J gave up 3 bases, with 16 bases separating them. CDR3 in DNA: TGTGCCAGCAGCGTAGGCGGGACAGCCGTCCACTACGAGCAGTACTTC. Amino acid sequence: CASSVGGTAVHYEQYF. Looking up the rest from reference TRBV9 and TRBJ2-7 gives the full variable domain: DSGVTQTPKHLITATGQRVTLRCSPRSGDLSVYWYQQSLDQGLQFLIQYYNGEERAKGNILERFSAQQFPDLHSELNLSSLELGDSALYFCASSVGGTAVHYEQYFGPGTRLTVT.

This chain joins TRBV13 and TRBJ2-7; TRBD2 agrees at 9 bases. J lost 0 bases, V lost 0 bases, and 3 bases had no gene match. The CDR3 has 16 residues. From germline, CDR1 is PRHDT and CDR2 FYEKMQ (reference sequence). The CDR3 loop is CASSLGLAGNSYEQYF. CDR3 nucleotide sequence: TGTGCCAGCAGCTTAGGTCTAGCGGGAAACTCCTACGAGCAGTACTTC.

The chain carries TRBV7-9 and TRBJ2-5; maybe TRBD2 (6 bases). CDR1 SEHNR and CDR2 FQNEAQ come from the germline V gene (reference sequence). This CDR3 spans 13 amino acids. V lost 6 bases, J lost 2 bases, and 10 bases lay in between. The DNA for the CDR3 is TGTGCCAGCAGATCGGGACTTCAAGAGACCCAGTACTTC. Its translation: CASRSGLQETQYF.

On this clone: Other DNA sequences within the sample encode an identical CDR3. The chain uses TRBV13 and TRBJ2-1, with D unclear. In germline, CDR1 is PRHDT, CDR2 FYEKMQ (reference sequence). The CDR3 contains 14 residues. Between the trimmed V and J ends, which lost 5 bases and 4 bases, there was a span of 12 bases. The CDR3 sequence is CASSPGPGYNEQFF. The CDR3 DNA is TGTGCCAGCAGCCCCGGCCCTGGTTACAATGAGCAGTTCTTC.

CDR3 residues: CASSQDLMASGTQYF. In nucleotides, the CDR3 is TGCGCTAGTAGCCAAGATCTCATGGCTAGCGGGACCCAGTACTTC. This chain joins TRBV4-3 and TRBJ2-5, with 7 bases that match TRBD2. The CDR3 consists of 15 residues. The germline V gene has CDR1 LGHNA and CDR2 YSLEER.

The chain joins TRBV5-1 to TRBJ2-7, with no clear D. Trimming left V 5 bases short and J 1 base short, with 10 bases between. This CDR3 spans 13 amino acids. The V gene's germline CDR1 is SGHRS and CDR2 YFSETQ. The DNA for the CDR3 is TGCGCCAGCAGATTCGACGGATCCTACGAGCAGTACTTC. Translating it yields CASRFDGSYEQYF.

The genes are TRBV30 and TRBJ1-3; D is uncertain. This CDR3 spans 13 amino acids. Trimming shortened V by 1 base and J by 0 bases, and 4 bases separated the two germline ends. Germline CDR1 reads GTSNPN; CDR2 reads SVGIG (reference sequence). The DNA of the CDR3 is TGTGCCTGGAGTGCCGACTCTGGAAACACCATATATTTT. Its translation: CAWSADSGNTIYF. The complete variable domain, with remaining parts taken from reference TRBV30 and TRBJ1-3, reads SQTIHQWPATLVQPVGSPLSLECTVEGTSNPNLYWYRQAAGRGLQLLFYSVGIGQISSEVPQNLSASRPQDRQFILSSKKLLLSDSGFYLCAWSADSGNTIYFGEGSWLTVV.

The V call is TRBV27, the J call TRBJ2-1; 8 bases are shared with TRBD1. The CDR3 sequence is 14 residues long. J gave up 4 bases and V 6 bases, and 5 bases lay outside the gene matches. CDR1 MNHEY and CDR2 SMNVEV come from the germline V gene (reference sequence). The CDR3, as DNA: TGTGCCAGCAGGACCGGGACAGGTTACAATGAGCAGTTCTTC. Protein: CASRTGTGYNEQFF.